What follows describes a single T cell receptor (beta chain). The data are from a study of blood T cell repertoires in COVID-19. In the study overall: T cells, B-cell-depleted T cells, or PBMCs provided the cDNA or gDNA that served as material.

Looked up from germline, CDR1 is SEHNR and CDR2 is FQNEAQ (reference sequence). Trimming pared 5 bases from V and 2 bases from J, leaving 16 bases between. The CDR3 runs to 16 residues. Adults between roughly 18 and 90 years of age took part from 24 US areas. Cohort placement rested on clinical history that participants reported themselves. TCRdb's table, derived via immunoSEQ multiplex PCR, lists solely in-frame clones and lacks some. The sample shows 150,000 to 200,000 clones, around 80% of them seen only once. The specimen sequenced was PBMCs or T cells enriched from blood (not recorded which). The source of this sequence is a man in his sixties who had been exposed to COVID-19. V gene TRBV7-9 combines with J gene TRBJ2-1, with D possibly matching TRBD2 (6 bases). The CDR3 DNA follows: TGTGCCAGCAGCCCATCCGGGACTTTCGCCTACAATGAGCAGTTCTTC. Its protein product is CASSPSGTFAYNEQFF.